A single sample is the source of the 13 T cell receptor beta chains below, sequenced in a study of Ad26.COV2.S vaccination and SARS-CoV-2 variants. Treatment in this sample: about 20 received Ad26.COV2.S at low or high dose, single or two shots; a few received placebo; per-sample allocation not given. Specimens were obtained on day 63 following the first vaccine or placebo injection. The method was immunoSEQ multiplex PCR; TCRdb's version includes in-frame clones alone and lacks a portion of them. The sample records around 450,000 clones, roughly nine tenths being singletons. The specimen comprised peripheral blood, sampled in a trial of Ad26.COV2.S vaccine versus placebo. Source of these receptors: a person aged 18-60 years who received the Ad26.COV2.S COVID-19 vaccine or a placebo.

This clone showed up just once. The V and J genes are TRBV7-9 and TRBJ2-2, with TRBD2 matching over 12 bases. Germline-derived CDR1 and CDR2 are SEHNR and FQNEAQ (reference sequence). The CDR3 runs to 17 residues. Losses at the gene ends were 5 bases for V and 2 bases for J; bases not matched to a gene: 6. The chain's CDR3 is CASSPLAGGRNTGELFF. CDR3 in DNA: TGTGCCAGCAGCCCGCTAGCGGGGGGGCGTAACACCGGGGAGCTGTTTTTT.

For the CDR3, the DNA is TGTGCCTATCGCGGGTTCGGGACCGGGGAGCTGTTTTTT. This encodes CAYRGFGTGELFF. The rearrangement joins TRBV12-3 or TRBV12-4 to TRBJ2-2; a weak D match, TRBD2 (5 bases). Trimming cost V 11 bases and J 5 bases, with 15 bases left between them. This CDR3 is 13 amino acids long.

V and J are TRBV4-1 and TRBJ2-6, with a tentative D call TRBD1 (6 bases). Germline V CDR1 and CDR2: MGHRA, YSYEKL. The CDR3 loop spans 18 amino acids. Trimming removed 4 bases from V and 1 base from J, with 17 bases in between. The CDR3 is CASSLRQVLRSGANVLTF. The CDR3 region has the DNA TGCGCCAGCAGCCTCCGACAGGTGTTGAGGTCTGGGGCCAACGTCCTGACTTTC.

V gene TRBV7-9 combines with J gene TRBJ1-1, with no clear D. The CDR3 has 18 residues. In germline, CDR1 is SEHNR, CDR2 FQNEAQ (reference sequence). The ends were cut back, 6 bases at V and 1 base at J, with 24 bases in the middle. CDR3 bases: TGTGCCAGCAGACTAGAGGGTTTTCGCGCGGAAGCGAACACTGAAGCTTTCTTT. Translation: CASRLEGFRAEANTEAFF.

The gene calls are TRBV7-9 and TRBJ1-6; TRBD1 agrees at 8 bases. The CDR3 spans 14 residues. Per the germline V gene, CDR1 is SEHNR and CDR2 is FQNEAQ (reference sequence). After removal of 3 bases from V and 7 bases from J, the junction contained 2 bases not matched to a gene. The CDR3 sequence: CASSLGQVNSPLHF. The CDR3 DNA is TGTGCCAGCAGCTTGGGACAGGTCAATTCACCCCTCCACTTT.

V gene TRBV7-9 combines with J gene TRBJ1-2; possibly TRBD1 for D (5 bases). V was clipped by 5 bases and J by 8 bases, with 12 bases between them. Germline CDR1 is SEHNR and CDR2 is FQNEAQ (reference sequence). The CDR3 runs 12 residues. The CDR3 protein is CASSTDRRGYTF. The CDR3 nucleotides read TGTGCCAGCAGCACTGACAGACGGGGCTACACCTTC.

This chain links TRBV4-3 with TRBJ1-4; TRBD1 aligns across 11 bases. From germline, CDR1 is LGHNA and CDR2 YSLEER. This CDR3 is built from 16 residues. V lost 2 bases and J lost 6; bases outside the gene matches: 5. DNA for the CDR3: TGCGCCAGCAGCCAAAGAGGGACAGGGGGATATGAAAAACTGTTTTTT. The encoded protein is CASSQRGTGGYEKLFF.

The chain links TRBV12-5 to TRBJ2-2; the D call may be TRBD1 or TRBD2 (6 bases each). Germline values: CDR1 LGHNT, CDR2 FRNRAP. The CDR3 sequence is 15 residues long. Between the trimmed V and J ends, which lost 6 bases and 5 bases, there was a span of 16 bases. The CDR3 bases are TGTGCTAGTGGCAGTACCCGGGGGCGGACCGGGGAGCTGTTTTTT. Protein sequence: CASGSTRGRTGELFF.

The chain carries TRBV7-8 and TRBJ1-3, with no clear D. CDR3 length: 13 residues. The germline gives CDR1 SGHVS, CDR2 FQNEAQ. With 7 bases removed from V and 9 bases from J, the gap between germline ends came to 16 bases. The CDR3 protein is CASIPSRSGTIYF. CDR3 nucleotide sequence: TGTGCCAGCATCCCTTCGCGATCCGGCACCATATATTTT.

The CDR3 DNA follows: TGTGCCAGCGCCGGGGCGAACTTTGAGCAGTTCTTC. It is translated as CASAGANFEQFF. This chain connects TRBV14 to TRBJ2-1; possibly TRBD1 or TRBD2 for D (5 bases each). V lost 8 bases to trimming and J lost 9 bases, with 14 bases between them. CDR3 length: 12 amino acids. Per germline, CDR1 SGHDN and CDR2 FVKESK. Complete variable domain (other parts from reference TRBV14 and TRBJ2-1): EAGVTQFPSHSVIEKGQTVTLRCDPISGHDNLYWYRRVMGKEIKFLLHFVKESKQDESGMPNNRFLAERTGGTYSTLKVQPAELEDSGVYFCASAGANFEQFFGPGTRLTVL.

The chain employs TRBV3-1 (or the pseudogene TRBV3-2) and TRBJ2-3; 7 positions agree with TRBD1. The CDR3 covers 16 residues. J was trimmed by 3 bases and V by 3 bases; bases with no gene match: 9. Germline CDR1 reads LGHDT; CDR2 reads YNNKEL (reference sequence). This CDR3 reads CASSQRDSLSTDTQYF. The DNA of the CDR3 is TGTGCCAGCAGCCAGAGGGACAGTCTTTCGACAGATACGCAGTATTTT.

The CDR3 reads CASNPAGRFGSPLHF. The CDR3 nucleotides read TGTGCCAGCAACCCGGCGGGCAGGTTCGGTTCACCCCTCCACTTT. The rearrangement joins TRBV6-5 to TRBJ1-6; no definite D call. The germline V gene has CDR1 MNHEY and CDR2 SVGAGI. This CDR3 comprises 15 residues. Trimming left V 7 bases short and J 9 bases short, with 19 bases between.

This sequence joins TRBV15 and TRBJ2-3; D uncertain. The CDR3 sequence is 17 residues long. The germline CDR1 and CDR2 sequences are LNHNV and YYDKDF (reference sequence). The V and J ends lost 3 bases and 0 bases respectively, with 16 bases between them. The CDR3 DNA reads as TGTGCCACCAGCAGCGTGGCCTTGGGGTCTAGCACAGATACGCAGTATTTT. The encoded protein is CATSSVALGSSTDTQYF.